These 12 T cell receptor beta chains were all obtained from the same sample, sequenced in a study of CD8+ T cells in alopecia areata listed by TCRdb under 2018. Per the publication, the time point label means: more than 3 weeks on oral tofacitinib. The meaning of the sample's treatment or condition label: oral pan-JAK inhibitor, 5-10 mg twice daily. The receptor library was made with the immunoSEQ multiplex PCR assay. To provide template for TCR sequencing, every sample had RNA extracted and reverse transcribed into cDNA. As stored in TCRdb, this immuneACCESS dataset retains in-frame rearrangements with V and J assigned. A fraction of the clones does not appear; measured against another copy, unresolved V genes explain less than half of the discrepancy, and the remainder lacks a known reason. The sample yields about 220,000 clones; 50% to 70% were counted once. Approximately 1.4% of the sample comes from the top ten.

The sequences come from CD4+ T cells sorted from blood, collected at week 4, from a patient treated with tofacitinib. The receptors were gathered from a human donor with alopecia areata.

This chain links TRBV11-2 with TRBJ2-1; D possibly corresponds to TRBD1 (8 bases). The CDR3 covers 11 residues. Germline assignment: CDR1 SGHAT and CDR2 FQNNGV. The V gene lost 5 bases and the J gene lost 16 bases, with 15 bases spanning the gap. CDR3: CASSTGGAEFF. The CDR3 DNA reads as TGTGCCAGCAGCACAGGGGGGGCCGAATTCTTC.

The V gene is TRBV4-2, the J gene TRBJ2-3, with TRBD2 matching 8 bases. The J segment lost 0 bases and the V segment lost 2 bases, leaving 4 bases of the junction unmatched. Germline CDR1 and CDR2: LGHNA and YNFKEQ. The CDR3 totals 16 residues. The CDR3 DNA follows: TGTGCCAGCAGCCAAAAGGTAGCGGGGAGCACAGATACGCAGTATTTT. Amino acids: CASSQKVAGSTDTQYF.

The sample holds a few counts of this clone. CDR3 in DNA: TGTGCCAGCAGCCGCACAGATACGCAGTATTTT. Its translation: CASSRTDTQYF. The genes are TRBV7-2 and TRBJ2-3; no clear D gene. The CDR3 contains 11 residues. Germline CDR1 SGHTA, CDR2 FQGNSA. The V gene lost 5 bases and the J gene lost 1 base, with 1 base spanning the gap.

This clone was seen a handful of times. The V call is TRBV11-3, the J call TRBJ2-2, with D uncertain. The CDR3 length is 13 residues. Trimming pared 8 bases from V and 6 bases from J, leaving 13 bases between. Germline V gene lookup returns CDR1 SGHNT and CDR2 YENEEA. CDR3 bases: TGTGCCAGCCGTAGGGATTCCGCCGGGGAGCTGTTTTTT. Protein product: CASRRDSAGELFF.

The chain uses TRBV18 and TRBJ2-7; 8 nucleotides agree with TRBD1. Looked up from germline, CDR1 is KGHSH and CDR2 is LQKENI. The CDR3 extends over 15 amino acids. The trim removed 3 bases at V and 6 bases at J, leaving 10 bases unmatched. The CDR3 nucleotides read TGTGCCAGCTCACCGATTCCGGGACAGGATCCCGAGCAGTACTTC. Translation gives CASSPIPGQDPEQYF. Full variable domain (missing parts from reference TRBV18 and TRBJ2-7): NAGVMQNPRHLVRRRGQEARLRCSPMKGHSHVYWYRQLPEEGLKFMVYLQKENIIDESGMPKERFSAEFPKEGPSILRIQQVVRGDSAAYFCASSPIPGQDPEQYFGPGTRLTVT.

The chain joins TRBV2 to TRBJ1-2; D remains unclear. Germline CDR1 and CDR2: SNHLY and FYNNEI. CDR3 size: 13 residues. Between the trimmed V and J ends, which lost 4 bases and 5 bases, there was a span of 11 bases. This CDR3 reads CASSVKQGYGYTF. CDR3 in DNA: TGTGCCAGCAGTGTGAAGCAAGGGTATGGCTACACCTTC.

V is TRBV7-2 and J is TRBJ2-5, with unresolved D. V lost 4 bases, J lost 4 bases, and 10 bases lay in between. CDR1 and CDR2 (germline): SGHTA, FQGNSA. The CDR3 runs 13 residues. CDR3: CASSSISGETQYF. The CDR3, as DNA: TGTGCCAGCAGCTCGATATCAGGAGAGACCCAGTACTTC.

The chain recombines TRBV4-1 with TRBJ1-2; no definite D call. The germline CDR1 and CDR2 sequences are MGHRA and YSYEKL. The V and J ends lost 0 bases and 7 bases respectively, with 15 bases between them. This CDR3 has 15 amino acids. CDR3 DNA sequence: TGCGCCAGCAGCCAAGATTCCTCAATCGGGTTTGGCTACACCTTC. This translates into CASSQDSSIGFGYTF.

The rearrangement uses TRBV27 and TRBJ2-4; 10 nucleotides line up with TRBD2. V shed 2 bases, J shed 1 base, and the junction held 2 bases outside the gene matches. Germline CDR1 reads MNHEY; CDR2 reads SMNVEV (reference sequence). CDR3 size: 16 residues. DNA of the CDR3: TGTGCCAGCAGTTTAACGGGACTAGCGGCCAAAAACATTCAGTACTTC. It encodes CASSLTGLAAKNIQYF.

This rearrangement joins TRBV20-1 to TRBJ2-7; D perhaps matches TRBD1 (5 bases). The CDR3 loop spans 11 amino acids. CDR1 and CDR2 from the germline V gene are DFQATT and SNEGSKA (reference sequence). V lost 6 bases and J lost 3, with 9 bases in between. DNA of the CDR3: TGCAGTGCCCCGACAGTCTACGAGCAGTACTTC. Its protein product is CSAPTVYEQYF.

The chain couples TRBV2 to TRBJ2-7; no clear D. Trimming removed 4 bases from V and 0 bases from J, with 4 bases in between. The CDR3 loop spans 12 amino acids. Germline CDR1 and CDR2: SNHLY and FYNNEI. The CDR3 reads CASSALSYEQYF. The CDR3 nucleotides are TGTGCCAGCAGTGCCCTCTCCTACGAGCAGTACTTC.

In nucleotides, the CDR3 is TGTGCCAGCAGGCGACAGGGGGCAGGGGAGCAGTACTTC. Translating it yields CASRRQGAGEQYF. The chain recombines TRBV14 with TRBJ2-7; 10 bases align to TRBD1. The CDR3 totals 13 residues. In germline, CDR1 is SGHDN, CDR2 FVKESK. Germline trimming cut 6 bases from V and 7 bases from J; bases unmatched to any gene: 6.